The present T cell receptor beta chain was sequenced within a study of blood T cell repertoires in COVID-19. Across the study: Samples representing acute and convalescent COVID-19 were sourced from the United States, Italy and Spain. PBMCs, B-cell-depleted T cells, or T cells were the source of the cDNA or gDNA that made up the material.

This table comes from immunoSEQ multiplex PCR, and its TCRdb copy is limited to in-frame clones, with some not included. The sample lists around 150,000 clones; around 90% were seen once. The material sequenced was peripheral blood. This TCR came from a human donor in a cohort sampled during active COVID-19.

The CDR3 sequence: CAISVETGSDSPLHF. The CDR3 nucleotides are TGTGCCATCAGTGTAGAGACAGGGTCGGATTCACCCCTCCACTTT. This chain connects TRBV10-3 to TRBJ1-6; TRBD1 aligns across 7 bases. The V gene's germline CDR1 is ENHRY and CDR2 SYGVKD. The CDR3 contains 15 residues. After removal of 4 bases from V and 8 bases from J, the junction contained 8 bases not matched to a gene.